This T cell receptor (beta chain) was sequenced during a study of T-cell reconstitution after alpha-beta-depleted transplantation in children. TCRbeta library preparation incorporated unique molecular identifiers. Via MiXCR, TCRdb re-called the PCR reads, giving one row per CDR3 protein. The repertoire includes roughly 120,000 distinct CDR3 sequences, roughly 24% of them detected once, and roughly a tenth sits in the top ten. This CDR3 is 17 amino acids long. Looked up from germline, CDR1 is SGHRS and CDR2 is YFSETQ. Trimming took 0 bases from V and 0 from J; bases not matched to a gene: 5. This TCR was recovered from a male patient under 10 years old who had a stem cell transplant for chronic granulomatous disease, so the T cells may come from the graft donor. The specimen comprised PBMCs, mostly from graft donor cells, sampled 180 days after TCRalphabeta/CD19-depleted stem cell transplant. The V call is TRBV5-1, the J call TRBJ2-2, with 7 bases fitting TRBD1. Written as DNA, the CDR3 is TGCGCCAGCAGCTTGGTGCCGGGACAGACGAACACCGGGGAGCTGTTTTTT. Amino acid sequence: CASSLVPGQTNTGELFF.